These 30 T cell receptor beta chains share one sample of origin, sequenced in a study of cytomegalovirus exposure and HLA in healthy donors. The PCR employed 60 Vbeta primers together with 13 Jbeta primers. Assay used: immunoSEQ multiplex PCR; TCRdb lists only in-frame clones, some missing. This table has about 160,000 clones, approximately 77% appearing once. Sequencing input: PBMCs. The receptors were gathered from a man aged 45-65 years in good health and CMV-seropositive.

The chain has TRBV5-1 and TRBJ1-6; 8 bases fit TRBD1. This CDR3 region has 15 residues. Germline-derived CDR1 and CDR2 are SGHRS and YFSETQ. Losses at the gene ends were 4 bases for V and 9 bases for J; bases not matched to a gene: 9. The CDR3: CASSPTQGGTSPLHF. Here the CDR3 DNA reads TGCGCCAGCAGCCCAACACAGGGGGGAACTTCACCCCTCCACTTT.

This chain connects TRBV7-9 to TRBJ1-5; maybe TRBD1 (5 bases). Trimming took 6 bases from V and 0 from J, leaving 9 bases between them. Germline lookup yields CDR1 SEHNR and CDR2 FQNEAQ (reference sequence). The CDR3 covers 14 residues. Here the CDR3 DNA reads TGTGCCAGCAGAGACAGTTATAGCAATCAGCCCCAGCATTTT. Protein: CASRDSYSNQPQHF.

This clone was detected a few times. The chain is built from TRBV6-1 and TRBJ1-2, with unresolved D. Per the germline V gene, CDR1 is MNHNS and CDR2 is SASEGT. The V and J ends lost 5 bases and 8 bases respectively, with 12 bases between them. The CDR3 sequence is 12 residues long. This CDR3 reads CASSRTRVGYTF. In nucleotides, the CDR3 is TGTGCCAGCAGTCGTACTAGGGTCGGCTACACCTTC.

This chain links TRBV28 with TRBJ1-1; TRBD1 aligns across 8 bases. Trimming removed 5 bases from V and 4 bases from J; junction bases left unmatched: 3. The germline gives CDR1 MDHEN, CDR2 SYDVKM. The CDR3 is made up of 13 amino acids. The CDR3 is CASSHDRGTEAFF. In DNA, the CDR3 is TGTGCCAGCAGTCACGACAGGGGCACTGAAGCTTTCTTT.

The chain carries TRBV19 and TRBJ1-5; TRBD1 agrees at 8 bases. CDR1 LNHDA and CDR2 SQIVND come from the germline V gene (reference sequence). The J segment lost 1 base and the V segment lost 1 base, leaving 6 bases of the junction unmatched. This CDR3 comprises 17 residues. The CDR3 DNA is TGTGCCAGTAGTATAGGACAGGGGCCGTTAAGCAATCAGCCCCAGCATTTT. Its translation: CASSIGQGPLSNQPQHF. Complete variable domain (other parts from reference TRBV19 and TRBJ1-5): DGGITQSPKYLFRKEGQNVTLSCEQNLNHDAMYWYRQDPGQGLRLIYYSQIVNDFQKGDIAEGYSVSREKKESFPLTVTSAQKNPTAFYLCASSIGQGPLSNQPQHFGDGTRLSIL.

The chain links TRBV19 to TRBJ2-2; D not resolved. The germline V and J ends were trimmed by 9 bases and 0 bases, with 14 bases remaining between them. Germline CDR1 and CDR2: LNHDA and SQIVND (reference sequence). The CDR3 totals 15 residues. The CDR3 spells CASRSLRSNTGELFF. DNA for the CDR3: TGTGCCAGCCGAAGCCTGAGATCGAACACCGGGGAGCTGTTTTTT.

This clone has only a few counts. The chain has TRBV15 and TRBJ2-4; 9 nucleotides agree with TRBD2. The length of the CDR3 is 20 residues. With V trimmed by 1 base and J by 0 bases, 13 bases remained unmatched. Germline V gives CDR1 LNHNV, CDR2 YYDKDF (reference sequence). DNA for the CDR3: TGTGCCACCAGCAGAGTTGCAGCGGGGGGCCCAACCCTAGCCAAAAACATTCAGTACTTC. Protein product: CATSRVAAGGPTLAKNIQYF.

The rearrangement uses TRBV30 and TRBJ1-6; weak D call: TRBD1 (6 bases). The V gene's germline CDR1 is GTSNPN and CDR2 SVGIG (reference sequence). V lost 2 bases, J lost 4 bases, and 9 bases lay in between. CDR3 length equals 14 residues. Here the CDR3 DNA reads TGTGCCTGGAGTTCGACAGGATATAATTCACCCCTCCACTTT. Protein: CAWSSTGYNSPLHF.

This clone was observed a handful of times. The genes are TRBV4-3 and TRBJ1-6; 7 bases agree with TRBD1. This CDR3 contains 16 residues. Germline CDR1 is LGHNA and CDR2 is YSLEER. J lost 7 bases, V lost 0 bases, and 6 bases had no gene match. The CDR3 protein is CASSQEAQGPNSPLHF. The CDR3 region has the DNA TGCGCCAGCAGCCAAGAAGCACAGGGGCCCAATTCACCCCTCCACTTT.

The CDR3 sequence is CASMGTGNYGYTF. The CDR3 DNA follows: TGTGCCAGCATGGGAACAGGCAACTATGGCTACACCTTC. The chain joins TRBV2 to TRBJ1-2; D might be TRBD1 (5 bases). The CDR3 runs to 13 residues. V lost 7 bases and J 2 bases, leaving 11 bases between the germline ends. In germline, CDR1 is SNHLY, CDR2 FYNNEI.

This chain links TRBV5-1 with TRBJ1-6; no clear D. The ends were cut back, 4 bases at V and 0 bases at J, with 8 bases in the middle. The V gene's germline CDR1 is SGHRS and CDR2 YFSETQ. The CDR3 runs 15 residues. The chain's CDR3 is CASSPGNSYNSPLHF. The CDR3 DNA reads as TGCGCCAGCAGCCCGGGAAACTCCTATAATTCACCCCTCCACTTT.

The chain links TRBV27 to TRBJ2-1; 8 positions match TRBD1. The CDR3 loop spans 14 amino acids. J was trimmed by 12 bases and V by 5 bases; bases with no gene match: 12. Germline lookup yields CDR1 MNHEY and CDR2 SMNVEV (reference sequence). DNA for the CDR3: TGTGCCAGCAGTATGGGACAGGCCAACTATGTGCAGTTCTTC. Translation gives CASSMGQANYVQFF.

The chain joins TRBV4-1 to TRBJ2-3; D might be TRBD2 (6 bases). Germline values: CDR1 MGHRA, CDR2 YSYEKL. Trimming took 4 bases from V and 2 from J, leaving 10 bases between them. The CDR3 runs 14 residues. CDR3 loop: CASSPGGDTDTQYF. The CDR3 DNA reads as TGCGCCAGCAGCCCCGGAGGGGACACAGATACGCAGTATTTT.

CDR3 protein: CASSIEPGQGVGYGYTF. The CDR3 region has the DNA TGTGCCAGTAGTATAGAACCGGGACAGGGAGTCGGCTATGGCTACACCTTC. This chain links TRBV19 with TRBJ1-2; TRBD1 matches 9 bases. The CDR3 length is 17 residues. CDR1 and CDR2 (germline): LNHDA, SQIVND (reference sequence). Trimming cost V 0 bases and J 4 bases; bases outside gene matches: 9.

The chain carries TRBV18 and TRBJ2-2, with 7 nucleotides matching TRBD2. Germline V gives CDR1 KGHSH, CDR2 LQKENI. This CDR3 is 15 amino acids long. Trimming removed 1 base from V and 3 bases from J; junction bases left unmatched: 2. Here the CDR3 reads CASSPREGDTGELFF. CDR3 nucleotides: TGTGCCAGCTCACCACGGGAGGGAGACACCGGGGAGCTGTTTTTT. Based on the CDR3 plus reference TRBV18 and TRBJ2-2, the full variable domain is NAGVMQNPRHLVRRRGQEARLRCSPMKGHSHVYWYRQLPEEGLKFMVYLQKENIIDESGMPKERFSAEFPKEGPSILRIQQVVRGDSAAYFCASSPREGDTGELFFGEGSRLTVL.

The chain has TRBV11-2 and TRBJ1-5, with D tentatively TRBD1 (5 bases). The germline CDR1 and CDR2 sequences are SGHAT and FQNNGV. The CDR3 covers 14 residues. Trimming took 6 bases from V and 4 from J, leaving 13 bases between them. CDR3 sequence (DNA): TGTGCCAGCAGGGAAGGACACTCGAATCAGCCCCAGCATTTT. Amino acids: CASREGHSNQPQHF.

The rearrangement joins TRBV5-5 to TRBJ1-1; TRBD1 aligns across 8 bases. The length of the CDR3 is 16 residues. In germline, CDR1 is SGHKS, CDR2 YYEKEE (reference sequence). Trimming removed 0 bases from V and 0 bases from J; junction bases left unmatched: 4. The CDR3 DNA reads as TGTGCCAGCAGCTTGGGACAGGGGCTCATGAACACTGAAGCTTTCTTT. This sequence encodes CASSLGQGLMNTEAFF.

V gene TRBV2 combines with J gene TRBJ2-1, with TRBD1 matching 8 bases. CDR1 is SNHLY and CDR2 is FYNNEI in the germline V gene. This CDR3 contains 13 residues. V lost 5 bases and J lost 6; bases outside the gene matches: 3. The CDR3 bases are TGTGCCAGCAGTAGGACAGGGAGCAATGAGCAGTTCTTC. This codes for CASSRTGSNEQFF.

The J gene is TRBJ2-2, the V gene TRBV11-2; TRBD1 agrees at 7 bases. The J segment lost 7 bases and the V segment lost 6 bases, leaving 5 bases of the junction unmatched. The germline CDR1 and CDR2 sequences are SGHAT and FQNNGV. CDR3 length: 13 amino acids. CDR3 sequence (DNA): TGTGCCAGCAGGCCGACAGGGATCGGGGAGCTGTTTTTT. It translates to CASRPTGIGELFF.

This clone has just a few counts. The rearrangement uses TRBV9 and TRBJ1-5, with D possibly being TRBD1 (5 bases). Germline V lookup: CDR1 SGDLS, CDR2 YYNGEE. V gave up 0 bases and J gave up 5 bases, with 12 bases separating them. There are 15 residues in the CDR3. CDR3 amino acids: CASSVGQGSYQPQHF. The CDR3 nucleotides are TGTGCCAGCAGCGTAGGGCAGGGTTCATATCAGCCCCAGCATTTT.

This sequence joins TRBV7-6 and TRBJ2-2; a weak D match, TRBD2 (7 bases). CDR3 length: 16 residues. Per the germline V gene, CDR1 is SGHVS and CDR2 is FNYEAQ. V shed 1 base and J shed 0 bases, with 9 bases lying between them. The CDR3 reads CASSLGGGPNTGELFF. For the CDR3, the DNA is TGTGCCAGCAGCTTAGGCGGGGGCCCGAACACCGGGGAGCTGTTTTTT.

The CDR3 DNA reads as TGTGCCAGCAGTTATTTGGGGACACGGATTGATTCACCCCTCCACTTT. It specifies CASSYLGTRIDSPLHF. The chain uses TRBV6-5 and TRBJ1-6; perhaps TRBD1 as D (6 bases). V was pared by 3 bases and J by 8 bases, with 17 bases between. CDR3 length: 16 residues. Germline V gene data show CDR1 as MNHEY and CDR2 as SVGAGI.

This clone was seen a few times. This chain joins TRBV7-9 and TRBJ2-5, with a possible D match to TRBD2 (5 bases). The CDR3 loop spans 13 amino acids. Germline V gene sequence: CDR1 SEHNR, CDR2 FQNEAQ (reference sequence). The V and J ends lost 2 bases and 3 bases respectively, with 7 bases between them. CDR3 DNA: TGTGCCAGCAGCTTACCCGGGGAAGAGACCCAGTACTTC. Its protein product is CASSLPGEETQYF.

CDR3 sequence reads: CASSYRLREVRETQYF. As DNA, the CDR3 is TGTGCCAGCAGTTATCGTCTTCGGGAGGTCCGAGAGACCCAGTACTTC. The rearrangement links TRBV6-9 to TRBJ2-5; 7 bases are a match to TRBD2. Germline V gene lookup returns CDR1 MNHGY and CDR2 SVAAGI. V shed 2 bases and J 4 bases; nucleotides not matched to a gene: 10. There are 16 residues in the CDR3.

The V call is TRBV7-8, the J call TRBJ1-4, with D possibly matching TRBD1 (5 bases). Germline V CDR1 and CDR2: SGHVS, FQNEAQ. The CDR3 length is 17 residues. Deletions cut 4 bases from V and 6 bases from J, with 21 bases between. The DNA for the CDR3 is TGTGCCAGCAGCTCCCAGGCGGGGGGGGTAACCTATGAAAAACTGTTTTTT. It yields the protein CASSSQAGGVTYEKLFF.

The rearrangement joins TRBV7-6 to TRBJ2-7, with 9 bases fitting TRBD1. CDR3 length: 14 residues. The V gene end was trimmed by 5 bases and the J gene end by 1 base; junction bases not matched to a gene: 3. The germline V gene encodes CDR1 SGHVS and CDR2 FNYEAQ. In DNA form, the CDR3 reads TGTGCCAGCAGCCGGGACAGGGAATCCTACGAGCAGTACTTC. Protein: CASSRDRESYEQYF.

The chain links TRBV9 to TRBJ1-5, with unresolved D. The germline V gene has CDR1 SGDLS and CDR2 YYNGEE. The V gene lost 0 bases and the J gene lost 7 bases, with 11 bases spanning the gap. The CDR3 extends over 14 amino acids. The CDR3 coding sequence is TGTGCCAGCAGCGTAGAGCCCATGGGCCAGCCCCAGCATTTT. Translating gives CASSVEPMGQPQHF.

In its sample, this clone was seen a few times. The rearrangement joins TRBV5-4 to TRBJ1-6; D gene ambiguous. Deletions cut 0 bases from V and 9 bases from J, with 10 bases between. This CDR3 has 14 amino acids. Germline V gene data show CDR1 as SGHNT and CDR2 as YYREEE (reference sequence). The CDR3 protein is CASSLDSLVSPLHF. CDR3 in DNA: TGTGCCAGCAGCTTGGACAGTCTGGTTTCACCCCTCCACTTT.

The chain is built from TRBV6-5 and TRBJ2-2, with D hard to call. V was cut by 5 bases and J by 3 bases, with 13 bases left in between. The CDR3 length is 15 residues. Germline V gene lookup returns CDR1 MNHEY and CDR2 SVGAGI. The CDR3 loop reads CASSPGTGYTGELFF. The CDR3 nucleotides read TGTGCCAGCAGTCCCGGTACGGGTTACACCGGGGAGCTGTTTTTT.

The chain has TRBV4-1 and TRBJ2-3; D is perhaps TRBD2 (5 bases). Trimming left V 4 bases short and J 6 bases short, with 17 bases between. This CDR3 has 15 residues. The germline V gene has CDR1 MGHRA and CDR2 YSYEKL. Here the CDR3 reads CASSPRDGRADTQYF. CDR3 DNA sequence: TGCGCCAGCAGCCCAAGGGATGGGAGAGCGGATACGCAGTATTTT.